One and the same sample provided the 7 T cell receptor beta chains below, sequenced in a study of cytomegalovirus exposure and HLA in healthy donors listed by TCRdb under 2017. Library creation used the immunoSEQ multiplex PCR assay. For the multiplex PCR, a mixture combining 60 forward primers for TCR Vbeta segments and 13 reverse primers for TCR Jbeta segments was used. In its TCRdb copy, this immuneACCESS table keeps in-frame sequences only and misses some clones. Where compared with another copy, unresolved V genes explain less than half of these, and the others have no known cause. Present in this sample are some 130,000 clones, approximately 74% of which were seen just once. Of the sample, approximately 7.2% falls within the top ten clones. The sequenced sample was PBMCs. The receptors here all came from a male donor in good health and CMV-seronegative.

J is TRBJ2-2 and V is TRBV28, with 12 bases matching TRBD1. V lost 5 bases and J lost 7; bases outside the gene matches: 17. Germline V CDR1 and CDR2: MDHEN, SYDVKM. The CDR3 totals 19 residues. This CDR3 is CASSHNKRGQGARFGELFF. CDR3 bases: TGTGCCAGCAGTCATAATAAGCGGGGACAGGGGGCGAGGTTCGGGGAGCTGTTTTTT.

The chain joins TRBV19 to TRBJ2-7; 11 bases agree with TRBD1. The V gene's germline CDR1 is LNHDA and CDR2 SQIVND (reference sequence). The CDR3 length is 13 residues. Trimming took 10 bases from V and 5 from J; bases not matched to a gene: 7. CDR3 nucleotide sequence: TGTGCCACCTCGGACAGGGGGCCGAACGAGCAGTACTTC. Residues: CATSDRGPNEQYF.

V usage is TRBV19 and J usage is TRBJ2-3; D is unresolved. From germline, CDR1 is LNHDA and CDR2 SQIVND (reference sequence). The ends were cut back, 2 bases at V and 1 base at J, with 7 bases in the middle. The length of the CDR3 is 14 residues. The DNA for the CDR3 is TGTGCCAGTAGTATAAGTAGTGGCACAGATACGCAGTATTTT. Translated, it gives CASSISSGTDTQYF.

This clone turned up a few times. The chain has TRBV2 and TRBJ1-2; D might be TRBD1 (6 bases). The CDR3 has 12 residues. V was pared by 10 bases and J by 8 bases, with 17 bases between. CDR1 and CDR2 from the germline V gene are SNHLY and FYNNEI. This CDR3 is CATLVGAEGYTF. CDR3 DNA sequence: TGTGCCACCCTGGTGGGGGCGGAGGGCTACACCTTC. Complete variable domain (other parts from reference TRBV2 and TRBJ1-2): EPEVTQTPSHQVTQMGQEVILRCVPISNHLYFYWYRQILGQKVEFLVSFYNNEISEKSEIFDDQFSVERPDGSNFTLKIRSTKLEDSAMYFCATLVGAEGYTFGSGTRLTVV.

The chain uses TRBV18 and TRBJ2-6, with 12 bases fitting TRBD1. This CDR3 region has 18 residues. The J segment lost 1 base and the V segment lost 0 bases, leaving 1 base of the junction unmatched. The germline V gene encodes CDR1 KGHSH and CDR2 LQKENI. CDR3 coding DNA: TGTGCCAGCTCACCACCGGGACAGGGGGCATCTGGGGCCAACGTCCTGACTTTC. Translation: CASSPPGQGASGANVLTF.

The chain links TRBV5-1 to TRBJ1-1; D is unclear. Trimming stripped 0 bases from V and 4 bases from J, with 7 bases between. Germline lookup yields CDR1 SGHRS and CDR2 YFSETQ. The CDR3 length is 13 residues. This chain's CDR3 is CASSLERGTEAFF. The CDR3 bases are TGCGCCAGCAGCTTGGAAAGAGGCACTGAAGCTTTCTTT.

The V call is TRBV5-1, the J call TRBJ2-1, with D uncertain. CDR1 and CDR2 from the germline V gene are SGHRS and YFSETQ. The V and J ends lost 2 bases and 0 bases respectively, with 15 bases between them. The CDR3 runs to 17 residues. DNA for the CDR3: TGCGCCAGCAGCTTTGGTCTGAGAACAGACTCCTACAATGAGCAGTTCTTC. Translation: CASSFGLRTDSYNEQFF.